Shown below are 15 T cell receptor beta chains from a single sample sequenced in a study of cytomegalovirus exposure and HLA in healthy donors. The primer mix had 60 Vbeta and 13 Jbeta primers. This table comes from immunoSEQ multiplex PCR, and its TCRdb copy is limited to in-frame clones, with some not included. This table holds roughly 100,000 clones, around 77% found once. The sample taken for sequencing was PBMCs. Receptors originate from a woman aged 40 to 49 in good health and CMV-seropositive.

This clone has a handful of counts. The chain is built from TRBV7-9 and TRBJ2-1, with 10 bases aligning to TRBD1. Germline V gene data show CDR1 as SEHNR and CDR2 as FQNEAQ (reference sequence). This CDR3 spans 15 amino acids. Trimming at V came to 3 bases and at J to 10 bases, leaving 9 bases not matched to a gene. The CDR3 bases are TGTGCCAGCAGCTTTTTCGGACAGGGGGTCCGGGAGCAGTTCTTC. This encodes CASSFFGQGVREQFF.

V is TRBV7-2 and J is TRBJ1-2, with TRBD1 matching over 10 bases. CDR1 and CDR2 (germline): SGHTA, FQGNSA. The CDR3 loop spans 15 amino acids. Trimming at V came to 5 bases and at J to 8 bases, leaving 11 bases not matched to a gene. CDR3 in amino acids: CASSPWGQGTGGYTF. CDR3 bases: TGTGCCAGCAGCCCCTGGGGACAGGGGACGGGAGGCTACACCTTC.

The chain carries TRBV4-3 and TRBJ2-5; the D gene is possibly TRBD1 (6 bases). This CDR3 comprises 17 residues. V lost 0 bases to trimming and J lost 3 bases, with 17 bases between them. From germline, CDR1 is LGHNA and CDR2 YSLEER. The CDR3 DNA follows: TGCGCCAGCAGCCAAGAAGGGGCCAGGCCAGGGGAAGAGACCCAGTACTTC. Translating gives CASSQEGARPGEETQYF.

The chain couples TRBV19 to TRBJ2-1, with 12 bases matching TRBD2. This CDR3 has 17 amino acids. Germline CDR1 is LNHDA and CDR2 is SQIVND (reference sequence). V dropped 6 bases and J dropped 0; count of bases not matched to a gene: 6. The CDR3 DNA reads as TGTGCCAGTAGGCTAGCGGGGGGGCTTAGCTCCTACAATGAGCAGTTCTTC. This encodes CASRLAGGLSSYNEQFF.

Only a few counts were recorded for this clone. The chain joins TRBV29-1 to TRBJ1-1; TRBD1 might be the D (5 bases). V gave up 7 bases and J gave up 4 bases, with 19 bases separating them. Germline assignment: CDR1 SQVTM and CDR2 ANQGSEA. The CDR3 is 14 residues long. The CDR3 DNA follows: TGCAGCGCCGTCGGGGGAGAGGGTGGCACTGAAGCTTTCTTT. Translated: CSAVGGEGGTEAFF.

This rearrangement joins TRBV11-2 to TRBJ2-7; 8 nucleotides agree with TRBD1. V lost 5 bases and J lost 7; bases outside the gene matches: 13. The germline CDR1 and CDR2 sequences are SGHAT and FQNNGV. This CDR3 is 15 amino acids long. CDR3 coding DNA: TGTGCCAGCAGCCCCGACAGGGGCCTAGGGTGGGAGCAGTACTTC. Amino acid sequence: CASSPDRGLGWEQYF.

The V and J genes are TRBV5-4 and TRBJ2-1; TRBD2 matches 10 bases. The CDR3 length is 16 residues. With V trimmed by 3 bases and J by 8 bases, 11 bases remained unmatched. CDR1 and CDR2 (germline): SGHNT, YYREEE (reference sequence). CDR3 protein: CASSSVSSGREYEQFF. CDR3 DNA sequence: TGTGCCAGCAGCTCTGTATCGAGCGGGAGGGAGTATGAGCAGTTCTTC.

About this clone: The junction departs from the called germline gene at one end, perhaps through a read error. The chain has TRBV6-1 and TRBJ2-1, with 10 bases fitting TRBD1. This CDR3 region has 15 residues. CDR1 and CDR2 from the germline V gene are MNHNS and SASEGT. Here the CDR3 reads CAGSAPGQGSNEQFF. In DNA form, the CDR3 reads TGTGCCGGCAGTGCCCCGGGACAGGGGTCCAATGAGCAGTTCTTC.

The chain carries TRBV27 and TRBJ2-5; D might be TRBD2 (6 bases). In germline, CDR1 is MNHEY, CDR2 SMNVEV (reference sequence). Trimming left V 5 bases short and J 0 bases short, with 10 bases between. The CDR3 extends over 14 amino acids. The CDR3 loop is CASSPREDQETQYF. The CDR3 DNA is TGTGCCAGCAGTCCGAGGGAGGACCAAGAGACCCAGTACTTC.

The V gene is TRBV7-9, the J gene TRBJ2-1, with TRBD1 matching over 7 bases. V shed 1 base and J 7 bases; nucleotides not matched to a gene: 7. Germline V gene lookup returns CDR1 SEHNR and CDR2 FQNEAQ (reference sequence). The CDR3 covers 15 residues. The CDR3 coding sequence is TGTGCCAGCAGCTTAGGGACAGGAACCTTTAATGAGCAGTTCTTC. It translates to CASSLGTGTFNEQFF.

The chain recombines TRBV18 with TRBJ2-7; TRBD2 is a possible D gene (5 bases). The V end was cut by 2 bases, the J end by 5 bases, with 10 bases between. Looked up from germline, CDR1 is KGHSH and CDR2 is LQKENI. The CDR3 runs to 13 residues. In nucleotides, the CDR3 is TGTGCCAGCTCACCAGCGGGTCGCGACGAGCAGTACTTC. This encodes CASSPAGRDEQYF.

The chain combines TRBV13 with TRBJ2-4; a possible D gene is TRBD2 (6 bases). V gave up 1 base and J gave up 7 bases, with 11 bases separating them. There are 14 residues in the CDR3. The germline V gene encodes CDR1 PRHDT and CDR2 FYEKMQ (reference sequence). CDR3 in amino acids: CASSLVGGSNIQYF. In DNA, the CDR3 is TGTGCCAGCAGCTTAGTGGGAGGCTCTAACATTCAGTACTTC.

The sample holds one count of this clone. The rearrangement joins TRBV2 to TRBJ2-1; 11 bases align to TRBD2. The CDR3 totals 19 residues. The germline V gene has CDR1 SNHLY and CDR2 FYNNEI. With 5 bases clipped from V and 8 bases from J, the junction kept 20 bases outside the gene matches. The CDR3 is CASSQDGGTSGRDLHEQFF. For the CDR3, the DNA is TGTGCCAGCAGTCAAGATGGGGGGACTAGCGGTAGGGACCTTCATGAGCAGTTCTTC.

The chain is built from TRBV9 and TRBJ2-1; the D gene is possibly TRBD1 (6 bases). The CDR3 extends over 14 amino acids. V shed 2 bases and J shed 8 bases, with 14 bases lying between them. CDR1 and CDR2 (germline): SGDLS, YYNGEE. This CDR3 is CASSVGPYRDEQFF. Here the CDR3 DNA reads TGTGCCAGCAGCGTGGGTCCCTACAGGGATGAGCAGTTCTTC.

This clone was seen once. This sequence joins TRBV28 and TRBJ1-5; D is unclear. The V end lost 2 bases, the J end lost 0 bases, and 20 bases lay between the germline ends. CDR3 length: 19 amino acids. Germline CDR1 and CDR2: MDHEN and SYDVKM. The chain's CDR3 is CASSLEGRAKIYSNQPQHF. CDR3 sequence (DNA): TGTGCCAGCAGTTTAGAGGGCCGAGCGAAAATTTATAGCAATCAGCCCCAGCATTTT.